Listed below are T cell receptor beta chains from one sample, sequenced in a study of OX40 agonist ivuxolimab in advanced cancers. The data were produced by immunoSEQ multiplex PCR, yet TCRdb's version contains in-frame clones alone and is incomplete. The data hold about 89,000 clones, with just over 85% observed a single time. The sample here was CD4+ or CD8+ T cells sorted from blood, taken in a trial of the OX40 agonist ivuxolimab. Receptor source: an adult with an advanced solid tumor such as melanoma, head and neck, liver or kidney cancer. The CDR3 runs from the conserved cysteine through the conserved F or W. A D gene is named only where the DNA matches it firmly. Size is omitted from some rows. Given values are once, few, many or a class for expanded clones.

D gene,V gene,J gene,clone size,CDR3 protein,CDR3 DNA
-,TRBV6-1,TRBJ1-2,-,CASRSDLDYGYTF,TGTGCCAGCCGAAGCGATTTGGACTATGGCTACACCTTC
-,TRBV4-1,TRBJ2-4,-,CASSQDEGGGVGRNIQYF,TGCGCCAGCAGCCAAGATGAAGGGGGAGGGGTTGGGAGAAACATTCAGTACTTC
TRBD2,TRBV4-3,TRBJ2-1,-,CASSQDYETSGSNEQFF,TGCGCCAGCAGCCAAGATTATGAGACTAGCGGGAGTAATGAGCAGTTCTTC
-,TRBV29-1,TRBJ1-2,-,CSVVAKSGRIGGYTF,TGCAGCGTTGTTGCGAAGTCAGGTCGGATTGGCGGCTACACCTTC
-,TRBV7-8,TRBJ2-3,-,CASSLMGTNAADTQYF,TGTGCCAGCAGCTTGATGGGAACAAACGCGGCAGATACGCAGTATTTT
TRBD1,TRBV19,TRBJ2-1,-,CASSAGTGPNEQFF,TGTGCCAGTAGTGCCGGGACAGGGCCGAATGAGCAGTTCTTC
-,TRBV30,TRBJ1-4,-,CAWSVREGEKLFF,TGTGCCTGGAGTGTACGGGAGGGAGAAAAACTGTTTTTT
-,TRBV4-2,TRBJ1-6,-,CASSQGTGSNSPLHF,TGTGCCAGCAGCCAAGGGACTGGGTCGAATTCACCCCTCCACTTT
-,TRBV5-1,TRBJ2-2,-,CASSLGRTPNTGELFF,TGCGCCAGCAGCTTGGGCCGGACTCCGAACACCGGGGAGCTGTTTTTT
TRBD1,TRBV6-5,TRBJ2-7,-,CASSYSGGLSYEQYF,TGTGCCAGCAGTTACTCAGGGGGCCTGTCCTACGAGCAGTACTTC
TRBD1,TRBV5-1,TRBJ2-7,-,CASSGGQGLYEQYF,TGCGCCAGCAGCGGGGGACAGGGACTCTACGAGCAGTACTTC
TRBD1,TRBV5-6,TRBJ1-2,once,CASSWGQGASYTF,TGTGCCAGCAGCTGGGGACAGGGGGCAAGCTACACCTTC
-,TRBV6-1,TRBJ1-6,-,CASSEGNNSPLHF,TGTGCCAGCAGTGAAGGGAATAATTCACCCCTCCACTTT
-,TRBV9,TRBJ1-5,-,CASSVRGDQPQHF,TGTGCCAGCAGCGTAAGGGGTGATCAGCCCCAGCATTTT
-,TRBV9,TRBJ2-7,-,CASSPRRDVSYEQYF,TGTGCCAGCAGCCCCAGGCGGGACGTCTCCTACGAGCAGTACTTC
TRBD1,TRBV6-1,TRBJ1-2,-,CASSEAGQGSRWYGYTF,TGTGCCAGCAGTGAAGCGGGACAGGGAAGCAGGTGGTATGGCTACACCTTC